A selection of T cell receptor beta chains follows, all from one sample in a study of T cell changes during pregnancy in multiple sclerosis. The assay was immunoSEQ multiplex PCR, and TCRdb's table has in-frame clones only and misses some. Of more than 45,000 clones listed, 93% are singletons. This specimen consisted of CD8+ T cells from peripheral blood mononuclear cells, obtained in the second trimester of pregnancy. These receptor sequences come from a female donor with multiple sclerosis, enrolled in a pregnancy study. Each CDR3 is given without its conserved first and last residue. A D gene is named only where the DNA matches it firmly.

d_call j_call v_call cdr3_aa
TRBD1 TRBJ2-7 TRBV9 ASSAQGLSYEQY
TRBD2 TRBJ2-7 TRBV2 ASSDPIAGGFPFYEQY
. TRBJ1-2 TRBV5-5 ASSLRQPTANYGYT
. TRBJ1-4 TRBV19 ASSSGVSANEKLF
TRBD1 TRBJ2-2 TRBV7-9 ASSLPQGGYTGELF
TRBD1 TRBJ2-7 TRBV6-1 ASSDRGGQGKYEQY
. TRBJ2-3 TRBV4-2 ASSPTRTTHTDTQY
TRBD1 TRBJ1-4 TRBV7-6 ASSLKRLGQGLNEKLF
TRBD1 TRBJ1-2 TRBV29-1 SVTGRLNGYT
TRBD2 TRBJ2-7 TRBV13 ASSFAGTSRGEQY
TRBD2 TRBJ2-3 TRBV2 ASIGTSEKDTQY
TRBD2 TRBJ2-1 TRBV7-7 ASSLGGGAWNEQF
. TRBJ1-1 TRBV6-5 ASSASSGAGTEAF
. TRBJ2-1 TRBV4-1 ASSQASVTEQF